These T cell receptor beta chains were read from a single sample in a study of T cell responses to AZD1222 COVID-19 vaccine. Libraries were prepared by immunoSEQ multiplex PCR; TCRdb keeps only in-frame clonotypes and omits some of them. The table has about 120,000 clones, 75% to 95% seen once. Sequences were derived from peripheral blood, sampled on day 0 of AZD1222 vaccination. The receptors here all came from an adult in good health. Each CDR3 is given with its conserved first and last residue. A D gene is named only where the DNA matches it firmly. Where a row states a size, it is once, few, many or the class of an expanded clone; other rows omit it.

V	D	size	J	DNA	CDR3
TRBV7-9	TRBD1	-	TRBJ1-4	TGTGCCAGCAGTCCAGGACAGGTTTTTAATGAAAAACTGTTTTTT	CASSPGQVFNEKLFF
TRBV14	-	-	TRBJ1-1	TGTGCCAGCAGCCCCTATTTAGGACAGATTGAAGCTTTCTTT	CASSPYLGQIEAFF
TRBV11-3	-	-	TRBJ1-1	TGTGCCAGCAGCTCAACCCACACTGAAGCTTTCTTT	CASSSTHTEAFF
TRBV11-3	-	once	TRBJ1-3	TGTGCCAGCAGCTTCGACAGGAGAATATCAACCCGCTCTGGAAACACCATATATTTT	CASSFDRRISTRSGNTIYF
TRBV20-1	-	-	TRBJ1-2	TGCAGTGCTAGTAGTCTAACAGGGATCTATGGCTACACCTTC	CSASSLTGIYGYTF
TRBV20-1	-	once	TRBJ1-3	TGCAGTGCTAGTAGGCAGGTCTCTGGAAACACCATATATTTT	CSASRQVSGNTIYF
TRBV7-6	TRBD1	-	TRBJ2-5	TGTGCCAGCAGCCCCACACCGGGACAGGGAGGTCGGGAGACCCAGTACTTC	CASSPTPGQGGRETQYF
TRBV9	-	-	TRBJ2-1	TGTGCCAGCAGCGAACAGGGAATCAGTGAGCAGTTCTTC	CASSEQGISEQFF
TRBV2	-	once	TRBJ1-5	TGTGCCAGCAGGGAAGGGGCAGGGTTGGCCCAGCCCCAGCATTTT	CASREGAGLAQPQHF
TRBV7-9	TRBD2	-	TRBJ2-2	TGTGCCAGCAGCTCTACTAGCGGGGCGAACACCGGGGAGCTGTTTTTT	CASSSTSGANTGELFF
TRBV28	-	-	TRBJ2-7	TGTGCCAGCAGTGCACCTTACGAGCAGTACTTC	CASSAPYEQYF
TRBV29-1	-	-	TRBJ1-3	TGCAGCGTTGAAGACTCCAGAGCGGCCGGAAACACCATATATTTT	CSVEDSRAAGNTIYF
TRBV3-1/TRBV3-2	-	-	TRBJ1-4	TGTGCCAGCAGCCAACAGGGGCCGCTTGGTGAAAAACTGTTTTTT	CASSQQGPLGEKLFF
TRBV12-3/TRBV12-4	-	-	TRBJ1-6	TGTGCCAGCAGTTTAGCCCGTGACGGACCCCGCCACTTT	CASSLARDGPRHF
TRBV5-1	-	-	TRBJ2-6	TGCGCCAGCAGTTACCGAAGGGGTCCCAGCTCTGGGGCCAACGTCCTGACTTTC	CASSYRRGPSSGANVLTF
TRBV9	-	-	TRBJ1-1	TGTGCCAGCAGCGCCACGGGTACTTCTGAAGCTTTCTTT	CASSATGTSEAFF
TRBV3-1/TRBV3-2	-	once	TRBJ2-7	TGTGCCAGCAGCCTTGGTAGCTCCTACGAGCAGTACTTC	CASSLGSSYEQYF
TRBV29-1	TRBD1	-	TRBJ2-5	TGCAGCGTTCAGACCATCGACAGGGGCCCAGAGACCCAGTACTTC	CSVQTIDRGPETQYF
TRBV27	-	-	TRBJ2-3	TGTGCCAGCAGTTTATACAAGGGGGGCACAGATACGCAGTATTTT	CASSLYKGGTDTQYF
TRBV7-6	TRBD1	once	TRBJ2-7	TGTGCCAGCAGCTTAGCGCATCTGACAGGGGGAAGGTACGAGCAGTACTTC	CASSLAHLTGGRYEQYF
TRBV10-1	-	-	TRBJ2-3	TGCGCCAGCAGTGAGATTGGTATTATTGGGAGCCCCAGGTCGGATACGCAGTATTTT	CASSEIGIIGSPRSDTQYF
TRBV2	-	few	TRBJ1-2	TGTGCCAGCTTCTATTCTGACCCCTATGGCTACACCTTC	CASFYSDPYGYTF
TRBV4-2	TRBD1	-	TRBJ2-7	TGTGCCAGCAGCCAAGGACAGGGTGACTACGAGCAGTACTTC	CASSQGQGDYEQYF
TRBV7-9	-	-	TRBJ2-7	TGTGCCAGCAGCCCATTTGGGGGGGCAACCTACGAGCAGTACTTC	CASSPFGGATYEQYF
TRBV15	-	-	TRBJ2-7	TGTGCCACCAGCGGGTCGCTCTTACAAGACGAGCAGTACTTC	CATSGSLLQDEQYF
TRBV7-3	-	-	TRBJ2-1	TGTGCCAGCAGCTCGAGGGACACTAACAATGAGCAGTTCTTC	CASSSRDTNNEQFF